This T cell receptor beta chain comes out of a study of T cell repertoires in breast cancer (dated by TCRdb to about 2016). For the wider study: Tumors, lymph nodes and peripheral blood lymphocytes from breast cancer patients, as well as peripheral blood from healthy control donors, were profiled. The majority of the 20 or so patient tumors analyzed for shared TCRs were ER+/PR+. Controls included nine healthy donors of an age range similar to the patients. Sequencing yielded on average roughly 500,000 sequences per sample and approximately 10 reads per input cell. The study reasoned that TCRs shared between breast cancer patients would target shared antigens, given breast cancer's low mutational burden and rare common mutations. After being minced and digested with Liberase and DNase, tumors and tumor-involved lymph nodes were passed through 70-um and 40-um filters. Blood samples were separated by Ficoll, whereas tumor-free lymph nodes were processed without any enzymatic digestion.

Regarding this clonotype: Its cognate antigen has yet to be identified. Compared with germline, one end of the junction differs, possibly owing to a read error.

Libraries came from emulsion pairing. Unpaired genes were suppressed in a second nested PCR with blocking oligos, after which Illumina adaptors and barcodes were added in a third nested PCR. Each emulsion RT-PCR master mix contained roughly 4,500-270,000 T cells, with C-region, Stepout and V-region primers. The Micellula Emulsion and Purification Kit was used to generate emulsions, and Qiagen OneStep RT-PCR reagents were used for RT-PCR. Pooled libraries were sequenced with paired-end 2 x 250 reads on an Illumina MiSeq. As for the authors' bioinformatics: In Galaxy, read pairs were joined and then clipped at the engineered overlap into separate alpha and beta files, and any unclipped reads were discarded. To assign alpha-beta pairs, the researchers used CompleteTCR, a MiTCR-based pipeline that relies on an R script to link chains sharing read cluster identifiers. TCR sequences that were observed only once, representing about 1-3.4%, were removed as potential sequencing errors. TCRdb trimmed the raw reads at Q25, called clones with MiXCR and kept productive beta chains. CDR3 protein sequences are deduplicated, and each keeps its most common genes and DNA. TCRdb, not the original authors, processed these V and J calls. The sample table lists about 40,000 distinct CDR3 sequences, 45% of them with a count of one. The ten largest clones represent approximately 57% of the sample.

Taken from cysteine to phenylalanine, the CDR3 has 15 residues. Here the CDR3 DNA is all that survives: 45 bases in frame from base 1. CDR1 MNHNY and CDR2 SVGAGI were looked up in the germline V gene (reference sequence). The research as a whole found: About fourfold more TCRs were shared with matched tumor repertoires by tumor-involved sentinel lymph nodes than by tumor-free nodes (around 7.7% versus 2%). Shared TCRs were encoded by various nucleotide sequences, which suggests selection and expansion based on antigen. Possible tumor specificity was suggested for some 17 TCR pairs that were shared across seven or more patient tumors yet rarely found in control blood. Discarding singleton TCRs and sampling only part of each tumor may have missed genuine antitumor clones. TRBV7 predominated among the shared TCRs, which could possibly reflect tumor recognition or a mispriming bias from eight TRBV7 primers. Emulsion RT-PCR was considered qualitative rather than quantitative, since transcript abundance and primer differences skewed clone recovery.

To analyze paired alpha-beta TCRs of CD8+ T cells, the study used an expanded emulsion RT-PCR method with primers covering all TCR V genes. Before emulsion RT-PCR, CD8+ T cells were isolated with a CD8 positive selection kit and incubated overnight in 8.5 to 10 IU/mL IL-2. The sequence came from a pool of human donors with breast cancer or a healthy control (not recorded which). The sample was CD8+ T cells. The V and J genes are TRBV6-6 and TRBJ2-1; the D region possibly corresponds to TRBD2 (6 bases align). The CDR3 protein is CASSSSVSSYNEQFF. The DNA sequence is given as TGCGCCAGCAGCTCTAGCGTAAGCTCCTACAATGAGCAGTTCTTC.